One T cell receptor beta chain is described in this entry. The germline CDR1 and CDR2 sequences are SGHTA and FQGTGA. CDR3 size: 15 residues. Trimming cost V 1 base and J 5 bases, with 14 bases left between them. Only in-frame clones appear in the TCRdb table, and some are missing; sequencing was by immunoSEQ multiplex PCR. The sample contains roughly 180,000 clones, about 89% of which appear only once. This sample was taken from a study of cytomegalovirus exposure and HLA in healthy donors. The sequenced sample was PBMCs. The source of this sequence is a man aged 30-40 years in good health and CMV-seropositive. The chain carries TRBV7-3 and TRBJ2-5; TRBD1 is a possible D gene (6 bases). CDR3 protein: CASSLMGRGTETQYF. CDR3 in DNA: TGTGCCAGCAGCTTAATGGGCAGGGGCACGGAGACCCAGTACTTC.